These 21 T cell receptor beta chains were sequenced from one sample in a study of beta chain features in type 1 diabetes. Study-wide points: Patients with Type 1 diabetes showed moderately but significantly shorter TCRB CDR3s in all four CD4+ subsets.

These receptors' antigens are unknown. TCRB transcripts that were expressed got sequenced, as all of the isolated RNA had been reverse transcribed. Measured with immunoSEQ multiplex PCR; TCRdb has only the in-frame clones, and not every one. This sample has some 370,000 clones, with around 10% found just once. The sequencing input was central memory CD4+ T cells from blood. The origin of the receptors is a man aged 25-40 years with type 1 diabetes.

The rearrangement joins TRBV4-2 to TRBJ1-2; D call uncertain. The germline V gene has CDR1 LGHNA and CDR2 YNFKEQ. This CDR3 spans 13 amino acids. V lost 4 bases and J lost 8, with 14 bases in between. The CDR3 coding sequence is TGTGCCAGCAGCCCTGAGGTGGCTGGAGGCTACACCTTC. It specifies CASSPEVAGGYTF.

The J gene is TRBJ2-2, the V gene TRBV7-9, with TRBD2 identical over 11 bases. Germline CDR1 reads SEHNR; CDR2 reads FQNEAQ (reference sequence). V lost 5 bases and J lost 5; bases outside the gene matches: 4. The CDR3 runs 15 residues. Written as DNA, the CDR3 is TGTGCCAGCAGCCCTTTAGCGGGAGGGACCGGGGAGCTGTTTTTT. Translated, it gives CASSPLAGGTGELFF.

The chain links TRBV6-5 to TRBJ2-3; the D gene is possibly TRBD2 (6 bases). CDR1 and CDR2 from the germline V gene are MNHEY and SVGAGI. Deletions cut 2 bases from V and 3 bases from J, with 9 bases between. This CDR3 is built from 14 residues. The CDR3 nucleotides read TGTGCCAGCAGTTACAAGCGGGTAACAGATACGCAGTATTTT. Amino acid sequence: CASSYKRVTDTQYF.

The chain carries TRBV29-1 and TRBJ2-7; 7 bases are a match to TRBD1. The length of the CDR3 is 13 residues. Germline trimming cut 4 bases from V and 5 bases from J; bases unmatched to any gene: 8. CDR1 and CDR2 (germline): SQVTM, ANQGSEA. CDR3 amino acids: CSVGRQGKHEQYF. CDR3 DNA: TGCAGCGTTGGTAGACAGGGTAAACACGAGCAGTACTTC.

This clone has only a few counts. The rearrangement joins TRBV4-2 to TRBJ1-1; possible D gene TRBD1, 6 bases. The CDR3 has 13 residues. Per the germline V gene, CDR1 is LGHNA and CDR2 is YNFKEQ. With 9 bases removed from V and 3 bases from J, the gap between germline ends came to 14 bases. The CDR3 DNA follows: TGTGCCAGTAGTATTTCAGGGGACACTGAAGCTTTCTTT. Translating it yields CASSISGDTEAFF.

Worth noting for this clone: A much larger clonotype is one base distant, so this may be a read error. The rearrangement links TRBV7-3 to TRBJ1-5; TRBD1 is a possible D gene (5 bases). Germline-derived CDR1 and CDR2 are SGHTA and FQGTGA. The CDR3 is 13 residues long. In DNA, the CDR3 is TGTGCTAGCAGCTTAGGGACCTATCAGCCCCAGCATTTT. Amino acid sequence: CASSLGTYQPQHF.

The chain recombines TRBV10-3 with TRBJ1-4, with unresolved D. With 1 base removed from V and 0 bases from J, the gap between germline ends came to 9 bases. This CDR3 comprises 16 residues. Germline CDR1 and CDR2: ENHRY and SYGVKD. CDR3 nucleotides: TGTGCCATCAGTGAGTTCGGTACTACAACTAATGAAAAACTGTTTTTT. Translated: CAISEFGTTTNEKLFF.

This clone has only a few counts. This sequence joins TRBV19 and TRBJ2-7; either TRBD1 or TRBD2 may fit D (5 bases each). CDR3 size: 13 residues. CDR1 LNHDA and CDR2 SQIVND come from the germline V gene (reference sequence). V shed 6 bases and J shed 0 bases, with 9 bases lying between them. Written as DNA, the CDR3 is TGTGCCAGTAGCAGGGAGAGCTCCTACGAGCAGTACTTC. Protein product: CASSRESSYEQYF.

This clone has ten or more counts. The chain joins TRBV5-4 to TRBJ2-7; 13 bases map to TRBD2. J gave up 0 bases and V 4 bases, and 10 bases lay outside the gene matches. Germline CDR1 and CDR2: SGHNT and YYREEE (reference sequence). The length of the CDR3 is 18 residues. The CDR3 here is CASSIGLAGVSLSYEQYF. CDR3 nucleotide sequence: TGTGCCAGCAGCATTGGACTAGCGGGGGTTTCTCTCTCCTACGAGCAGTACTTC.

The DNA for the CDR3 is TGTGCCAGCAGTTACTCCTTTGTTTCGAAAGAAAAACTGTTTTTT. Translation: CASSYSFVSKEKLFF. The V and J genes are TRBV6-5 and TRBJ1-4; D remains ambiguous. The V gene lost 0 bases and the J gene lost 8 bases, with 13 bases spanning the gap. Germline CDR1 MNHEY, CDR2 SVGAGI. The CDR3 length is 15 residues.

With respect to this clone: Other DNA sequences in the sample encode the same CDR3. The CDR3: CATSRDLGGALGEQYF. Written as DNA, the CDR3 is TGTGCCACCAGCAGAGATCTCGGGGGGGCTCTGGGCGAGCAGTACTTC. The V call is TRBV15, the J call TRBJ2-7, with 8 bases that match TRBD2. Trimming cost V 0 bases and J 6 bases; bases outside gene matches: 10. The germline gives CDR1 LNHNV, CDR2 YYDKDF (reference sequence). This CDR3 is built from 16 residues.

In this sample, this clone turned up a few times. This chain links TRBV10-3 with TRBJ2-2; TRBD1 aligns across 9 bases. The trim removed 7 bases at V and 4 bases at J, leaving 16 bases unmatched. Per the germline V gene, CDR1 is ENHRY and CDR2 is SYGVKD. The CDR3 loop spans 18 amino acids. The CDR3 DNA reads TGTGCCATCAATGCCCTTCCGGGACAGGGAGGGACCACCGGGGAGCTGTTTTTT. It specifies CAINALPGQGGTTGELFF.

Only a few counts were recorded for this clone. Other DNA sequences within the sample encode an identical CDR3. The chain uses TRBV5-1 and TRBJ2-3, with D maybe TRBD1 (5 bases). Germline V gene data show CDR1 as SGHRS and CDR2 as YFSETQ. Deletions cut 0 bases from V and 5 bases from J, with 10 bases between. This CDR3 is 14 amino acids long. The CDR3 here is CASSLVGVRDTQYF. The CDR3 DNA reads as TGCGCCAGCAGCTTGGTAGGGGTGAGAGATACGCAGTATTTT. Drawing the rest from reference TRBV5-1 and TRBJ2-3, the complete variable domain is KAGVTQTPRYLIKTRGQQVTLSCSPISGHRSVSWYQQTPGQGLQFLFEYFSETQRNKGNFPGRFSGRQFSNSRSEMNVSTLELGDSALYLCASSLVGVRDTQYFGPGTRLTVL.

V and J are TRBV28 and TRBJ1-3; D is possibly TRBD1 (5 bases). The length of the CDR3 is 14 residues. Trimming pared 8 bases from V and 1 base from J, leaving 12 bases between. Germline V gene data show CDR1 as MDHEN and CDR2 as SYDVKM. CDR3 sequence reads: CASQGFGSGNTIYF. The CDR3, as DNA: TGTGCCAGCCAGGGTTTTGGTTCTGGAAACACCATATATTTT.

The table lists this clone with a few counts. CDR3 region: CASSIPQGAGYEQYF. CDR3 DNA: TGTGCCAGTAGTATCCCACAGGGGGCAGGATACGAGCAGTACTTC. The chain uses TRBV19 and TRBJ2-7; TRBD1 aligns across 9 bases. The CDR3 consists of 15 residues. The V segment lost 3 bases and the J segment 4 bases; nucleotides outside the gene matches: 7. The V gene's germline CDR1 is LNHDA and CDR2 SQIVND (reference sequence).

The rearrangement links TRBV28 to TRBJ2-7, with TRBD2 identical over 9 bases. Germline V lookup: CDR1 MDHEN, CDR2 SYDVKM. Trimming at V came to 3 bases and at J to 6 bases, leaving 9 bases not matched to a gene. This CDR3 has 15 residues. The CDR3 spells CASSLIAGDVGEQYF. CDR3 nucleotide sequence: TGTGCCAGCAGTTTGATAGCGGGAGATGTAGGCGAGCAGTACTTC.

J is TRBJ2-1 and V is TRBV28, with 9 bases identical to TRBD2. V lost 6 bases to trimming and J lost 10 bases; unmatched junction nucleotides: 13. CDR3 size: 15 residues. Looked up from germline, CDR1 is MDHEN and CDR2 is SYDVKM. CDR3: CASSDGGRASGEQFF. The CDR3 nucleotides are TGTGCCAGCAGCGACGGCGGGAGGGCCTCTGGGGAGCAGTTCTTC.

This clone was found a few times. The genes are TRBV7-6 and TRBJ1-2, with D unresolved. The CDR3 length is 13 residues. Germline V gene sequence: CDR1 SGHVS, CDR2 FNYEAQ. Trimming cost V 1 base and J 8 bases, with 11 bases left between them. In DNA form, the CDR3 reads TGTGCCAGCAGCTTAGATACGGCCAAGGGCTACACCTTC. Protein: CASSLDTAKGYTF.

The V call is TRBV7-8, the J call TRBJ2-1, with D maybe TRBD1 (6 bases). The CDR3 has 15 amino acids. Germline loops: CDR1 SGHVS, CDR2 FQNEAQ. V gave up 4 bases and J gave up 1 base, with 11 bases separating them. CDR3 DNA sequence: TGTGCCAGCAGCTCTCAGGGGATATCCTACAATGAGCAGTTCTTC. It codes for CASSSQGISYNEQFF.

This clone has a handful of counts. J is TRBJ1-5 and V is TRBV12-2. TRBV12-2 is given as a pseudogene. This CDR3 contains 12 residues. CDR3 DNA sequence: TGTGCAAGTCGTTTCGCCATACAGCCCCAGCATTTT. Residues: CASRFAIQPQHF.

This clone was observed a few times. V is TRBV7-3 and J is TRBJ2-3, with 7 bases identical to TRBD1. Trimming at V came to 5 bases and at J to 3 bases, leaving 5 bases not matched to a gene. Germline V CDR1 and CDR2: SGHTA, FQGTGA. CDR3 length: 14 amino acids. This chain's CDR3 is CASSRNRGTDTQYF. DNA of the CDR3: TGTGCCAGCAGCCGGAACAGGGGAACAGATACGCAGTATTTT.